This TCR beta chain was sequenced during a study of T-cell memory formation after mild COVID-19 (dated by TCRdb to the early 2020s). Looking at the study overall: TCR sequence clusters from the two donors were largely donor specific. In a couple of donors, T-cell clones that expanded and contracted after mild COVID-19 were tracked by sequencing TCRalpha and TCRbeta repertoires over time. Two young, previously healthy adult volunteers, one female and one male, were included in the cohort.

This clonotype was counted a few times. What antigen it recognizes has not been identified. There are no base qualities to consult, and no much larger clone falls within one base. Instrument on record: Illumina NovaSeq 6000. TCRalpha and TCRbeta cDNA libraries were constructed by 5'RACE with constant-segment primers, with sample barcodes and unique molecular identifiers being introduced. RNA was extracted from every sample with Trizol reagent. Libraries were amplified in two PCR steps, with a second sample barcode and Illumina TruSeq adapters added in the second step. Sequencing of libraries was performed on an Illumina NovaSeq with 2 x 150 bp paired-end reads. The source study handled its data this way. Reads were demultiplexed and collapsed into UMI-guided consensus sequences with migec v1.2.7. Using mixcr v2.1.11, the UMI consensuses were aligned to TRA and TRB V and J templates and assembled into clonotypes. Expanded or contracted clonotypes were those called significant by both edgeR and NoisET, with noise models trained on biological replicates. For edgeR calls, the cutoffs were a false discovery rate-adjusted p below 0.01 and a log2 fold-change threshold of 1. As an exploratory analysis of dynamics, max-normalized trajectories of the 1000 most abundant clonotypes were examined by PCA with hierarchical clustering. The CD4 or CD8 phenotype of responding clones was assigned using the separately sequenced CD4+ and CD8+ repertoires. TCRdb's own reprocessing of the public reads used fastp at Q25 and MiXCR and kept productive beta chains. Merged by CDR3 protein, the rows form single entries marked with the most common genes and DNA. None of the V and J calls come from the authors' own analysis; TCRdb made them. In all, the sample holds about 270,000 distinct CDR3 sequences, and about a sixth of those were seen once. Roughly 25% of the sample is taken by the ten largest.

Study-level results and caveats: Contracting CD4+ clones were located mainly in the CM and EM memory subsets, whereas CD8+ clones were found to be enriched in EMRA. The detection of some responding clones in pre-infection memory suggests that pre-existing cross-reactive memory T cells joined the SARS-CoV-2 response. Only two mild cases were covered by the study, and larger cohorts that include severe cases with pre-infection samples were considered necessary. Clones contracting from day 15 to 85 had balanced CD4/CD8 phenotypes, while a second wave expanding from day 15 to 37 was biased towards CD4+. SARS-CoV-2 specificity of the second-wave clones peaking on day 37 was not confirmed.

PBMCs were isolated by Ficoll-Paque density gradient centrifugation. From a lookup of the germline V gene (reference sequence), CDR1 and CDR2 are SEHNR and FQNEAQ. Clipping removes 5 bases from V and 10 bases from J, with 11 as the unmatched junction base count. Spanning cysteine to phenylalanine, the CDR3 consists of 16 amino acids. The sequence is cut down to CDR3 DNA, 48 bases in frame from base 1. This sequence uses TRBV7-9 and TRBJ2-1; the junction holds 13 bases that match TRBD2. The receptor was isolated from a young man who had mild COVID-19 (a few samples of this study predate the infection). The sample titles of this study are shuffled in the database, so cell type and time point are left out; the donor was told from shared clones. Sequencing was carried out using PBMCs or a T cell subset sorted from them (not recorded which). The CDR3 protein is CASSPGTSGVLGEQFF. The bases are TGTGCCAGCAGCCCCGGGACTAGCGGGGTCCTTGGGGAGCAGTTCTTC.